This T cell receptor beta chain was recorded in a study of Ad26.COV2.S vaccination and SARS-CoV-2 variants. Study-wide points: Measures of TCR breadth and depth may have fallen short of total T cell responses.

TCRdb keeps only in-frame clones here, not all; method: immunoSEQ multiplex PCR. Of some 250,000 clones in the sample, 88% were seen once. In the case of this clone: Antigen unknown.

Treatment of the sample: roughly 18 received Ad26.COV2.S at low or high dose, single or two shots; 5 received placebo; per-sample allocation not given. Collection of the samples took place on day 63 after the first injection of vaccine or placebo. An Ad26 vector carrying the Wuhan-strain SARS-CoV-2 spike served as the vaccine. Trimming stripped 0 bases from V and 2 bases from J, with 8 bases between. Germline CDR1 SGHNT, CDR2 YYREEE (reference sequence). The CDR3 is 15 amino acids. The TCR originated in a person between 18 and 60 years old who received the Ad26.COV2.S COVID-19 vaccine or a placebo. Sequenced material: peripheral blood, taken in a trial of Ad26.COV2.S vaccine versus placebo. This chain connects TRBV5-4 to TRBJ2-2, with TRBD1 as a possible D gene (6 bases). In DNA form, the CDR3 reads TGTGCCAGCAGCTTGGCCAGGGGTAACACCGGGGAGCTGTTTTTT. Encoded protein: CASSLARGNTGELFF.